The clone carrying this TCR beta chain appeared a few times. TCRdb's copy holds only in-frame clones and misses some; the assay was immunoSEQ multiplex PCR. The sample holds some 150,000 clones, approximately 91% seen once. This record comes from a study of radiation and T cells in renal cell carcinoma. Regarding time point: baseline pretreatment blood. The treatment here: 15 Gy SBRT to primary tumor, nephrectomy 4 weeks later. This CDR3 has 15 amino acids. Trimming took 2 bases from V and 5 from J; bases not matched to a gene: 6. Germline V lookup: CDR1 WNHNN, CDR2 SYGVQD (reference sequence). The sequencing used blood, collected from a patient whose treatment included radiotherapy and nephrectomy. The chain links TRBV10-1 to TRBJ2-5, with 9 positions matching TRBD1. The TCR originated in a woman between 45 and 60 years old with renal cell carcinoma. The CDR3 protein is CASSEPGQGWETQYF. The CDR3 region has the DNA TGCGCCAGCAGTGAGCCAGGACAGGGGTGGGAGACCCAGTACTTC.